This TCR beta chain was sequenced for a study of blood T cells in healthy people across ages. Study results and limitations: Both naive CD4+ cell counts and diversity were greater in long-lived donors than in aged donors.

Details on this clonotype: Its cognate antigen is unknown.

Around 10 milliliters of peripheral blood were drawn from each donor. Alongside a J-beta primer mix, a sample-barcoded 5' primer served in a second PCR lasting about 7 to 12 cycles. There were at least 2.5 million CDR3-containing paired-end reads obtained from each sample. MiXCR, applied by TCRdb to the 5' RACE reads, yields one record per CDR3 protein. This sample has some 1.6 million distinct CDR3 sequences, with around 36% found just once. Trimming at V came to 5 bases and at J to 2 bases, leaving 12 bases not matched to a gene. Germline V gene data show CDR1 as SEHNR and CDR2 as FQNEAQ (reference sequence). CDR3 length: 17 residues.

The sample was blood. This chain connects TRBV7-9 to TRBJ2-3; 8 bases line up with TRBD2. The receptor was isolated from a woman in her twenties or thirties in good health. CDR3 sequence reads: CASSPFAGGEDTDTQYF. Written as DNA, the CDR3 is TGTGCCAGCAGCCCATTCGCCGGGGGGGAAGACACAGATACGCAGTATTTT.